This T cell receptor (beta chain) appears in the sequencing data of a study of beta chain features in type 1 diabetes. Overall study context: Over all samples combined, about 99,000,000 sorted cells were examined. The study's findings and limits: Individuals with type 1 diabetes displayed fewer insertions and more deletions at VDJ junctions. Comparison showed that naive, central memory and Treg TCRB repertoires appeared more similar among patients than among healthy donors.

The V gene end was trimmed by 4 bases and the J gene end by 0 bases; junction bases not matched to a gene: 14. This CDR3 region has 19 residues. Germline V gives CDR1 LGHNA, CDR2 YSLEER. This clone was recorded a few times. Antigen unknown. The whole isolated RNA underwent reverse transcription, so sequencing captured expressed TCRB transcripts. Roughly 3.5 million reads per sample on average were obtained from naive, central memory and regulatory T cell samples. Clones were sequenced by immunoSEQ multiplex PCR, and TCRdb holds only the in-frame ones, with some missing. The sample has 900,000 or so clones, about a sixth seen once; the top ten hold 0.023%.

Sequencing used naive CD4+ T cells from blood. The V call is TRBV4-3, the J call TRBJ1-3, with 8 nucleotides matching TRBD1. The TCR originated in a woman aged 18 to 35 in good health. The CDR3 sequence: CASSRSGTGRGSSGNTIYF. In nucleotides, the CDR3 is TGCGCCAGCAGCCGGTCCGGGACAGGTCGTGGGAGCTCTGGAAACACCATATATTTT.